The source of this T cell receptor (beta chain) is a study of T cell repertoires in cytomegalovirus infection (dated by TCRdb to about 2019). The study in broad terms: Donor HLA type was relevant to the analysis, as public TCR beta signatures indicated carriage of CMV infection together with the matching HLA type. The full study reports these points: Carriers of CMV infection plus the relevant HLA type were discriminated by the cumulative frequency of public TCR beta family members in the study cohort and in an independent roughly 320-donor cohort. The ex vivo response was dominated by HLA-C-restricted CMV-specific TCR beta clonotypes, which also provided the single most frequent clonotype in two of eight donors.

Sequencing took place on an Illumina HiSeq 1500. Clones were called with MiXCR by TCRdb after fastp trimmed the public reads at Q25, and only in-frame beta chains were retained. When rows share a CDR3 protein, they turn into one entry using the most common DNA and genes. A total of 230,000 or so distinct CDR3 sequences appear in this sample, approximately 17% of them only once. Jointly, the top ten make up less than 60% of the sample. The cysteine opens and the phenylalanine closes a CDR3 of 19 amino acids. Just the 57-base CDR3 DNA is kept, in frame starting at base 1. The CDR1 and CDR2 encoded by the germline V gene are SGHVS and FNYEAQ. V was cut back by 11 bases and J by 0 bases, leaving a gap of 30 bases between them. On this clonotype itself: The antigen this receptor binds is unknown. A much more abundant neighbour one base away suggests this may be a read error.

This TCR was sampled from a human donor in good health (CMV status not recorded). Some clones in this sample may be carry-over from other donors' samples. Material: CD8+ T cells from PBMCs. The chain is assembled from TRBV7-6 and TRBJ2-3; 6 matching bases give a weak D call of TRBD1. The DNA sequence is TGTGCCGGCACCCAATATTCCGGGACACGAGCTGCTAGCACAGATACGCAGTATTTT. Its protein product is CAGTQYSGTRAASTDTQYF.